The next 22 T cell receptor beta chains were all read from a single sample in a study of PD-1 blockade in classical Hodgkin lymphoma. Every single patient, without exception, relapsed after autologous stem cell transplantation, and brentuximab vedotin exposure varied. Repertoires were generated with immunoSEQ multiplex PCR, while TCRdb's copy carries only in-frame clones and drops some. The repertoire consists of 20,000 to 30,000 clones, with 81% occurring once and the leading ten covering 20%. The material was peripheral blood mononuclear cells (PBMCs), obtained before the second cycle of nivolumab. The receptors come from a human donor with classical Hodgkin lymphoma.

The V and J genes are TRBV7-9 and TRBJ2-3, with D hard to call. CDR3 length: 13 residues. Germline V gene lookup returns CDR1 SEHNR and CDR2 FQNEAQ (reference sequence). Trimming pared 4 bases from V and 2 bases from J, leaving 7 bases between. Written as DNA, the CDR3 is TGTGCCAGCAGCTCGGGCTTCACAGATACGCAGTATTTT. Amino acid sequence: CASSSGFTDTQYF.

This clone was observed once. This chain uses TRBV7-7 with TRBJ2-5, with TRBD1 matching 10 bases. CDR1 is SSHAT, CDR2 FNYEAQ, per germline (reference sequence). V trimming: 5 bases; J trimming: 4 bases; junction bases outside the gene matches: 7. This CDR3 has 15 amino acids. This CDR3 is CASSRRGTGVETQYF. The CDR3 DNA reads TGTGCCAGCAGCCGTAGAGGGACAGGGGTAGAGACCCAGTACTTC.

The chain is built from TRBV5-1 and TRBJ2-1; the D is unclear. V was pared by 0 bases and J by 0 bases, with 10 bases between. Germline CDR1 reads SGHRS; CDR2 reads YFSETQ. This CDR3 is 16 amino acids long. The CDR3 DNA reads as TGCGCCAGCAGCTTGGCAGAGCAGAGCTCCTACAATGAGCAGTTCTTC. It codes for CASSLAEQSSYNEQFF.

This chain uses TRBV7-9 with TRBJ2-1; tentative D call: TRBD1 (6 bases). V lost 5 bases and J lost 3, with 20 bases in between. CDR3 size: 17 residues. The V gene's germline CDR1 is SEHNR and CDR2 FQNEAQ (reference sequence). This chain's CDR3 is CASSPAPGTPNYNEQFF. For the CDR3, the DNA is TGTGCCAGCAGCCCAGCCCCCGGGACACCTAACTACAATGAGCAGTTCTTC. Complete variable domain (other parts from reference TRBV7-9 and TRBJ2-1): DTGVSQNPRHKITKRGQNVTFRCDPISEHNRLYWYRQTLGQGPEFLTYFQNEAQLEKSRLLSDRFSAERPKGSFSTLEIQRTEQGDSAMYLCASSPAPGTPNYNEQFFGPGTRLTVL.

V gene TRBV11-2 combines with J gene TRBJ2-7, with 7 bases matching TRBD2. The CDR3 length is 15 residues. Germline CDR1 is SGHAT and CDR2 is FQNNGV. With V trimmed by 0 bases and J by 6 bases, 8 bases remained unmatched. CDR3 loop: CASSLDAGVPTEQYF. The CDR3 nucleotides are TGTGCCAGCAGCTTAGATGCGGGAGTACCTACCGAGCAGTACTTC. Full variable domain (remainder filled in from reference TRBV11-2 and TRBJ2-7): EAGVAQSPRYKIIEKRQSVAFWCNPISGHATLYWYQQILGQGPKLLIQFQNNGVVDDSQLPKDRFSAERLKGVDSTLKIQPAKLEDSAVYLCASSLDAGVPTEQYFGPGTRLTVT.

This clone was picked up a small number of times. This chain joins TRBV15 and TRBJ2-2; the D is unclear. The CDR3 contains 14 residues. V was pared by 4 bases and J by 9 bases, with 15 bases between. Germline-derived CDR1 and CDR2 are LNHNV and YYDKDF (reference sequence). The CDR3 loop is CATSIARASRELFF. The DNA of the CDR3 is TGTGCCACCAGCATAGCCCGGGCCTCCCGGGAGCTGTTTTTT.

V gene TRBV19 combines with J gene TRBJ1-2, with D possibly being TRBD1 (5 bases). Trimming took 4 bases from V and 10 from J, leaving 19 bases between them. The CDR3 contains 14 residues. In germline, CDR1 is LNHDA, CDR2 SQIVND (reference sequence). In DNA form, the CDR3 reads TGTGCCAGTAGTAGCGACAGCTTCAGGGTTATCTACACCTTC. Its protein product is CASSSDSFRVIYTF.

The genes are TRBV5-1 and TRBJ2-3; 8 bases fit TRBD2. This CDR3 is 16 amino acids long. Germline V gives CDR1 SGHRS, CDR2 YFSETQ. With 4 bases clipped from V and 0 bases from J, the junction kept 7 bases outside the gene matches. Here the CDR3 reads CASSSPSGPSTDTQYF. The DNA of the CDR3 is TGCGCCAGCAGCAGCCCTAGCGGGCCAAGCACAGATACGCAGTATTTT.

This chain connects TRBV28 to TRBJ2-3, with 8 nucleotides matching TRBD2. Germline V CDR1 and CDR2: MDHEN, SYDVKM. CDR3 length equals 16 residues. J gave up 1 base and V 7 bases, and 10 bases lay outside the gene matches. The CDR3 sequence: CASNMGQAGGTDTQYF. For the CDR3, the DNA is TGTGCCAGCAACATGGGGCAAGCGGGAGGCACAGATACGCAGTATTTT. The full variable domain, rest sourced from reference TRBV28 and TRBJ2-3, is DVKVTQSSRYLVKRTGEKVFLECVQDMDHENMFWYRQDPGLGLRLIYFSYDVKMKEKGDIPEGYSVSREKKERFSLILESASTNQTSMYLCASNMGQAGGTDTQYFGPGTRLTVL.

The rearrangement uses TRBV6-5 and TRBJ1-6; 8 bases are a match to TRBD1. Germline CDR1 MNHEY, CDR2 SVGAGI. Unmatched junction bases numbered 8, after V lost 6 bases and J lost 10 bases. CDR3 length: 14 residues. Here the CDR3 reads CASRFDRGRSPLHF. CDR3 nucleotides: TGTGCCAGCAGATTCGACAGGGGTAGGTCACCCCTCCACTTT.

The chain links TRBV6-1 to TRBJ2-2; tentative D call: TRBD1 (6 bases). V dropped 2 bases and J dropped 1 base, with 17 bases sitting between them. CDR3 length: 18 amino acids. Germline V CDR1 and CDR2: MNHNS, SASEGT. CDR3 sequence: CASSEIPDRSGNTGELFF. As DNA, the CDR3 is TGTGCCAGCAGTGAAATCCCCGACAGGTCGGGGAACACCGGGGAGCTGTTTTTT.

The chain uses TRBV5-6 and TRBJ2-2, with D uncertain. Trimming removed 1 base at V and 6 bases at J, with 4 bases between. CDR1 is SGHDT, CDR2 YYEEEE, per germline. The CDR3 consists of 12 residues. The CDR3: CASSLSSGELFF. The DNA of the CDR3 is TGTGCCAGCAGCTTGTCTTCCGGGGAGCTGTTTTTT.

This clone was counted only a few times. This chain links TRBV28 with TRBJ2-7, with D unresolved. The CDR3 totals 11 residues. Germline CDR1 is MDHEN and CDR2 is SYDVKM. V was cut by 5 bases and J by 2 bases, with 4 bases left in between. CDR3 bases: TGTGCCAGCAGTGTTCCCTACGAGCAGTACTTC. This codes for CASSVPYEQYF.

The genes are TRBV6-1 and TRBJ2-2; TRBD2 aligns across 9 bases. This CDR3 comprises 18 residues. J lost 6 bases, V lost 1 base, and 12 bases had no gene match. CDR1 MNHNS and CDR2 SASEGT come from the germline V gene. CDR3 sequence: CASSEGAGGWQVAGELFF. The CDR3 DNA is TGTGCCAGCAGTGAAGGGGCGGGAGGGTGGCAGGTCGCCGGGGAGCTGTTTTTT.

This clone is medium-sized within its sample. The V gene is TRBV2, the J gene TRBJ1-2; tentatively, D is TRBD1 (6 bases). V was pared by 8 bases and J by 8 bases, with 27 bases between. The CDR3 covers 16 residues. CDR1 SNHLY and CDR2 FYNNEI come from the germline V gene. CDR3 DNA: TGTGCCAGCGCGCGCCTTAGGACAGAGACGGCTTTCGGCTACACCTTC. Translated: CASARLRTETAFGYTF.

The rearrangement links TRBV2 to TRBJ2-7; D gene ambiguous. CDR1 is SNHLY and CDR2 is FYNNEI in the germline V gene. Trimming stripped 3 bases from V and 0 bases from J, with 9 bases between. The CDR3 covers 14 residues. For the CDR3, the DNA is TGTGCCAGCAGTGACCAGCGATACTCCTACGAGCAGTACTTC. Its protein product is CASSDQRYSYEQYF.

CDR3 sequence reads: CASTPPGRGEAFF. Written as DNA, the CDR3 is TGTGCCAGTACCCCTCCGGGACGTGGTGAAGCTTTCTTT. This rearrangement joins TRBV19 to TRBJ1-1; possibly TRBD1 for D (5 bases). Germline values: CDR1 LNHDA, CDR2 SQIVND (reference sequence). The CDR3 spans 13 residues. Trimming stripped 7 bases from V and 7 bases from J, with 16 bases between.

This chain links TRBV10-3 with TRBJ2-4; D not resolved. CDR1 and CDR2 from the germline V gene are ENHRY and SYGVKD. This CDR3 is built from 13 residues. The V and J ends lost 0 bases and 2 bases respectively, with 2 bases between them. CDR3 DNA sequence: TGTGCCATCAGTGAGTCGACCAAAAACATTCAGTACTTC. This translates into CAISESTKNIQYF.

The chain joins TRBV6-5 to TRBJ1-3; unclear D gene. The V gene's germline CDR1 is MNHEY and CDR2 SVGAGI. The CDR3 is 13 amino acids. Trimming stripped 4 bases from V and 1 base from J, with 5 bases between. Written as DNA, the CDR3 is TGTGCCAGCAGTTTAGGTTCTGGAAACACCATATATTTT. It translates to CASSLGSGNTIYF.

The chain's CDR3 is CASSQDPGTEAFF. Written as DNA, the CDR3 is TGCGCCAGCAGCCAAGATCCGGGCACTGAAGCTTTCTTT. V gene TRBV4-1 combines with J gene TRBJ1-1; D gene ambiguous. V dropped 0 bases and J dropped 4 bases, with 6 bases sitting between them. The CDR3 covers 13 residues. Germline V gives CDR1 MGHRA, CDR2 YSYEKL.

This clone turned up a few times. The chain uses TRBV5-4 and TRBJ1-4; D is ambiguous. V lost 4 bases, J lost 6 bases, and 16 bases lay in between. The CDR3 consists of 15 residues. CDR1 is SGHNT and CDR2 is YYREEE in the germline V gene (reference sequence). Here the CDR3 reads CASSQNRGIDEKLFF. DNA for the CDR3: TGTGCCAGCAGCCAGAACAGAGGGATAGATGAAAAACTGTTTTTT.

The CDR3 loop reads CASSVEGEKLFF. CDR3 coding DNA: TGTGCCAGCAGCGTAGAGGGAGAAAAACTGTTTTTT. This sequence joins TRBV9 and TRBJ1-4, with D hard to call. Trimming pared 0 bases from V and 8 bases from J, leaving 5 bases between. CDR3 length equals 12 residues. Germline V lookup: CDR1 SGDLS, CDR2 YYNGEE.